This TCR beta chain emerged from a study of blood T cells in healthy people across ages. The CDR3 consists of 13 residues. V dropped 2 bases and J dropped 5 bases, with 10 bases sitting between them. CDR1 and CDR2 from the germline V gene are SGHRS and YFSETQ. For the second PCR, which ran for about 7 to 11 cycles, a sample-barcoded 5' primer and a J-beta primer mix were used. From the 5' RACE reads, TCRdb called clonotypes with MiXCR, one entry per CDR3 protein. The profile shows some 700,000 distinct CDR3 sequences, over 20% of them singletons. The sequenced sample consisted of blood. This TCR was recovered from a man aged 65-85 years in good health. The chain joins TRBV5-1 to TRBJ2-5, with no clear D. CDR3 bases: TGCGCCAGCAGCTTCGAAGGATGGGAGACCCAGTACTTC. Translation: CASSFEGWETQYF. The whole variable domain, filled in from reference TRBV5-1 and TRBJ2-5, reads KAGVTQTPRYLIKTRGQQVTLSCSPISGHRSVSWYQQTPGQGLQFLFEYFSETQRNKGNFPGRFSGRQFSNSRSEMNVSTLELGDSALYLCASSFEGWETQYFGPGTRLLVL.